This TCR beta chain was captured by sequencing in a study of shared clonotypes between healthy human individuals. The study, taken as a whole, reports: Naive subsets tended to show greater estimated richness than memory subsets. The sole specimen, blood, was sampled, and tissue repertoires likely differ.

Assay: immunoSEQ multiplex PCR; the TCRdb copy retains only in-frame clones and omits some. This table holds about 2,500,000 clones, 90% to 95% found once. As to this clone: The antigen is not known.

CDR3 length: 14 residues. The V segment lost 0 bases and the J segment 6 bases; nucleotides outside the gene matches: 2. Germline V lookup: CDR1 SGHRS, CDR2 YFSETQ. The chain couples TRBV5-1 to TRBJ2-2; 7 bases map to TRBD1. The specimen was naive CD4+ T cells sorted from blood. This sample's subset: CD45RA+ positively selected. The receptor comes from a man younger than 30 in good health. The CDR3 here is CASSLEGAAGELFF. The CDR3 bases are TGCGCCAGCAGCTTGGAGGGGGCGGCCGGGGAGCTGTTTTTT.